One and the same sample provided the 26 T cell receptor beta chains below, sequenced in a study of PD-1 blockade in classical Hodgkin lymphoma. Assay: immunoSEQ multiplex PCR; the TCRdb copy retains only in-frame clones and omits some. The profile covers 90,000 to 95,000 clones, with approximately 89% appearing a single time and roughly 10% taken by the ten largest. No patient escaped relapse after autologous stem cell transplantation, and brentuximab vedotin exposure varied. The sample consisted of peripheral blood mononuclear cells (PBMCs), taken before the second cycle of nivolumab. The receptor source for this set is a human donor with classical Hodgkin lymphoma.

The chain has TRBV7-9 and TRBJ2-7, with 7 bases aligning to TRBD2. Germline values: CDR1 SEHNR, CDR2 FQNEAQ (reference sequence). This CDR3 has 14 residues. V shed 5 bases, J shed 2 bases, and the junction held 6 bases outside the gene matches. The CDR3 here is CASSARGGTYEQYF. DNA for the CDR3: TGTGCCAGCAGCGCCCGGGGAGGGACCTACGAGCAGTACTTC. Drawing the rest from reference TRBV7-9 and TRBJ2-7, the complete variable domain is DTGVSQNPRHKITKRGQNVTFRCDPISEHNRLYWYRQTLGQGPEFLTYFQNEAQLEKSRLLSDRFSAERPKGSFSTLEIQRTEQGDSAMYLCASSARGGTYEQYFGPGTRLTVT.

This chain links TRBV2 with TRBJ2-1, with D tentatively TRBD2 (7 bases). Between the trimmed V and J ends, which lost 10 bases and 2 bases, there was a span of 15 bases. Germline V CDR1 and CDR2: SNHLY, FYNNEI. CDR3 length: 14 amino acids. Here the CDR3 reads CATRGGDPYNEQFF. The CDR3 nucleotides are TGTGCCACCCGAGGGGGGGACCCCTACAATGAGCAGTTCTTC.

CDR3 sequence (DNA): TGTGCCAGCAGCTTAGGCGCTGGTCCCCTCTACGAGCAGTACTTC. It translates to CASSLGAGPLYEQYF. V and J are TRBV11-2 and TRBJ2-7, with unresolved D. Germline-derived CDR1 and CDR2 are SGHAT and FQNNGV. The CDR3 consists of 15 residues. Trimming removed 1 base at V and 3 bases at J, with 13 bases between.

The chain links TRBV4-1 to TRBJ2-3, with 7 bases lining up with TRBD1. Germline V CDR1 and CDR2: MGHRA, YSYEKL. V gave up 9 bases and J gave up 2 bases; unmatched junction bases: 8. This CDR3 contains 14 residues. The CDR3 coding sequence is TGCGCCAGTCGCCGGGACAGCTCCACAGATACGCAGTATTTT. Residues: CASRRDSSTDTQYF.

The rearrangement links TRBV2 to TRBJ2-2, with D maybe TRBD2 (6 bases). In germline, CDR1 is SNHLY, CDR2 FYNNEI. Trimming took off 9 bases at V and 4 bases at J, with 9 bases between the two ends. The CDR3 is 12 amino acids. The CDR3 region is CARRGSTGELFF. For the CDR3, the DNA is TGTGCCAGACGGGGGAGCACCGGGGAGCTGTTTTTT. Full variable domain (remainder filled in from reference TRBV2 and TRBJ2-2): EPEVTQTPSHQVTQMGQEVILRCVPISNHLYFYWYRQILGQKVEFLVSFYNNEISEKSEIFDDQFSVERPDGSNFTLKIRSTKLEDSAMYFCARRGSTGELFFGEGSRLTVL.

The chain recombines TRBV6-1 with TRBJ1-4; D is possibly TRBD1 (5 bases). V gave up 6 bases and J gave up 11 bases, with 10 bases separating them. Germline CDR1 reads MNHNS; CDR2 reads SASEGT. The CDR3 has 11 amino acids. CDR3 DNA sequence: TGTGCCAGCAGGCTGGGGGAGAAACTGTTTTTT. Protein sequence: CASRLGEKLFF.

The chain recombines TRBV7-2 with TRBJ2-7; the D gene is possibly TRBD1 (5 bases). The CDR3 sequence is 15 residues long. V shed 5 bases and J shed 2 bases, with 16 bases lying between them. CDR1 is SGHTA and CDR2 is FQGNSA in the germline V gene. The CDR3 DNA reads as TGTGCCAGCAGCGCAACGGTGGTGGGGCCCTACGAGCAGTACTTC. It is translated as CASSATVVGPYEQYF.

This rearrangement joins TRBV6-1 to TRBJ2-5; D might be TRBD1 (7 bases). CDR1 MNHNS and CDR2 SASEGT come from the germline V gene. V lost 3 bases and J 4 bases, leaving 9 bases between the germline ends. CDR3 length: 13 residues. CDR3 in DNA: TGTGCCAGCAGTGAGCAGGGGGGAGAGACCCAGTACTTC. It encodes CASSEQGGETQYF.

Only one count was recorded for this clone. The rearrangement links TRBV5-4 to TRBJ2-1; 14 positions match TRBD2. J gave up 7 bases and V 0 bases, and 6 bases lay outside the gene matches. CDR1 and CDR2 (germline): SGHNT, YYREEE (reference sequence). The CDR3 extends over 17 amino acids. CDR3 in DNA: TGTGCCAGCAGCTTGGGAATTGGGACTAGCGGGGGTAATGAGCAGTTCTTC. This codes for CASSLGIGTSGGNEQFF.

CDR3 residues: CATSRGLYNEQFF. In DNA form, the CDR3 reads TGTGCCACCAGCAGAGGTCTATATAATGAGCAGTTCTTC. V gene TRBV15 combines with J gene TRBJ2-1, with unresolved D. V lost 1 base to trimming and J lost 7 bases, with 8 bases between them. This CDR3 contains 13 residues. Germline lookup yields CDR1 LNHNV and CDR2 YYDKDF (reference sequence). The variable domain in full, completed from reference TRBV15 and TRBJ2-1, reads DAMVIQNPRYQVTQFGKPVTLSCSQTLNHNVMYWYQQKSSQAPKLLFHYYDKDFNNEADTPDNFQSRRPNTSFCFLDIRSPGLGDTAMYLCATSRGLYNEQFFGPGTRLTVL.

The CDR3 is CASSLSTLTEAFF. The CDR3 DNA follows: TGTGCCAGCAGCTTAAGCACTCTCACTGAAGCTTTCTTT. J is TRBJ1-1 and V is TRBV11-2; D gene ambiguous. V was trimmed by 2 bases and J by 4 bases, leaving 8 bases between them. The CDR3 is 13 residues long. CDR1 is SGHAT, CDR2 FQNNGV, per germline.

This clone was seen only a few times. The chain is built from TRBV9 and TRBJ2-7; D might be TRBD2 (7 bases). Between the trimmed V and J ends, which lost 0 bases and 4 bases, there was a span of 14 bases. The CDR3 totals 15 residues. The germline V gene encodes CDR1 SGDLS and CDR2 YYNGEE. This CDR3 is CASSVGGGAGYEQYF. CDR3 bases: TGTGCCAGCAGCGTAGGCGGGGGCGCTGGGTACGAGCAGTACTTC.

The table lists this clone with a count of one. The V call is TRBV4-1, the J call TRBJ1-1; the D gene is possibly TRBD1 (6 bases). The length of the CDR3 is 15 residues. The germline V gene encodes CDR1 MGHRA and CDR2 YSYEKL. The V gene lost 2 bases and the J gene lost 5 bases, with 15 bases spanning the gap. The CDR3 DNA reads TGCGCCAGCAGCCAAATTAGAGGGGGTTGGACTGAAGCTTTCTTT. It encodes CASSQIRGGWTEAFF.

J is TRBJ1-5 and V is TRBV2; 7 nucleotides match TRBD1. The germline V gene has CDR1 SNHLY and CDR2 FYNNEI. CDR3 length: 14 residues. Trimming removed 5 bases from V and 3 bases from J; junction bases left unmatched: 4. CDR3 sequence: CASSLTGLNQPQHF. CDR3 in DNA: TGTGCCAGCAGTTTGACAGGGCTCAATCAGCCCCAGCATTTT.

The V gene is TRBV6-6, the J gene TRBJ1-6; a weak D match, TRBD1 (5 bases). From germline, CDR1 is MNHNY and CDR2 SVGAGI (reference sequence). Trimming took 8 bases from V and 3 from J, leaving 11 bases between them. The CDR3 consists of 14 residues. The CDR3 sequence is CASLGQLYNSPLHF. The CDR3 region has the DNA TGTGCCAGCCTGGGGCAGCTCTATAATTCACCCCTCCACTTT.

Concerning this clone: The junction does not match germline at one end; this may be a read error. The chain recombines TRBV19 with TRBJ2-7; either TRBD1 or TRBD2 may supply D (5 bases each). The germline V gene encodes CDR1 LNHDA and CDR2 SQIVND (reference sequence). The CDR3 extends over 13 amino acids. The CDR3 bases are TGTGCCAGTAGTCCAGGGTTGGGGCAGGGAGAGCTCTTC. Residues: CASSPGLGQGELF. Filled out from reference TRBV19 and TRBJ2-7, the complete variable domain reads DGGITQSPKYLFRKEGQNVTLSCEQNLNHDAMYWYRQDPGQGLRLIYYSQIVNDFQKGDIAEGYSVSREKKESFPLTVTSAQKNPTAFYLCASSPGLGQGELFGPGTRLTVT.

CDR3 in amino acids: CASSLVAGGLGYNEQFF. DNA of the CDR3: TGTGCCAGCAGCTTAGTTGCTGGAGGTCTCGGCTACAATGAGCAGTTCTTC. V and J are TRBV7-8 and TRBJ2-1, with TRBD2 as a possible D gene (5 bases). The CDR3 spans 17 residues. Per the germline V gene, CDR1 is SGHVS and CDR2 is FQNEAQ. Trimming removed 1 base from V and 3 bases from J, with 16 bases in between.

The chain has TRBV19 and TRBJ2-2, with TRBD1 matching over 8 bases. Germline V lookup: CDR1 LNHDA, CDR2 SQIVND (reference sequence). The CDR3 covers 15 residues. V was pared by 6 bases and J by 0 bases, with 3 bases of the junction left unmatched. CDR3 nucleotide sequence: TGTGCCAGTAGACAGGGGGGCTCGAACACCGGGGAGCTGTTTTTT. It specifies CASRQGGSNTGELFF.

The chain uses TRBV5-4 and TRBJ2-3; no clear D gene. The CDR3 is made up of 15 amino acids. Trimming left V 0 bases short and J 4 bases short, with 12 bases between. The germline V gene has CDR1 SGHNT and CDR2 YYREEE (reference sequence). CDR3 amino acids: CASSLAPWVADTQYF. CDR3 sequence (DNA): TGTGCCAGCAGCTTGGCCCCCTGGGTCGCAGATACGCAGTATTTT.

The V call is TRBV19, the J call TRBJ2-1, with no clear D. The CDR3 is 14 residues long. The V gene lost 4 bases and the J gene lost 2 bases, with 9 bases spanning the gap. The germline CDR1 and CDR2 sequences are LNHDA and SQIVND (reference sequence). The DNA of the CDR3 is TGTGCCAGTAGTAGCCAAGGAACCTACAATGAGCAGTTCTTC. Its protein is CASSSQGTYNEQFF. Full variable domain (remainder filled in from reference TRBV19 and TRBJ2-1): DGGITQSPKYLFRKEGQNVTLSCEQNLNHDAMYWYRQDPGQGLRLIYYSQIVNDFQKGDIAEGYSVSREKKESFPLTVTSAQKNPTAFYLCASSSQGTYNEQFFGPGTRLTVL.

V is TRBV7-8 and J is TRBJ2-7; 8 bases are shared with TRBD1. The germline V gene encodes CDR1 SGHVS and CDR2 FQNEAQ. The V and J ends lost 2 bases and 3 bases, in that order; junction bases with no gene match: 3. The CDR3 loop spans 14 amino acids. The CDR3 protein is CASSLQGANYEQYF. The CDR3 coding sequence is TGTGCCAGCAGCTTACAGGGGGCGAACTACGAGCAGTACTTC. The full variable domain, completed using reference TRBV7-8 and TRBJ2-7, is GAGVSQSPRYKVAKRGQDVALRCDPISGHVSLFWYQQALGQGPEFLTYFQNEAQLDKSGLPSDRFFAERPEGSVSTLKIQRTQQEDSAVYLCASSLQGANYEQYFGPGTRLTVT.

The chain recombines TRBV4-1 with TRBJ2-1; 12 bases map to TRBD2. This CDR3 region has 19 residues. V lost 2 bases, J lost 1 base, and 9 bases stayed unmatched. Looked up from germline, CDR1 is MGHRA and CDR2 is YSYEKL. As DNA, the CDR3 is TGCGCCAGCAGCCAACGTCCGCTACTAGCGGGGGGTTCCTACAATGAGCAGTTCTTC. Translating gives CASSQRPLLAGGSYNEQFF.

The V and J genes are TRBV27 and TRBJ2-1, with TRBD2 matching 7 bases. This CDR3 has 15 amino acids. Germline V gene lookup returns CDR1 MNHEY and CDR2 SMNVEV (reference sequence). The trim removed 8 bases at V and 9 bases at J, leaving 16 bases unmatched. CDR3 in amino acids: CASDEGLRDGGEQFF. CDR3 coding DNA: TGTGCCAGCGACGAGGGACTACGGGACGGTGGTGAGCAGTTCTTC.

The rearrangement uses TRBV6-1 and TRBJ2-7, with a weak D call TRBD2 (7 bases). V lost 2 bases and J lost 4, with 12 bases in between. The CDR3 extends over 14 amino acids. Germline V gene lookup returns CDR1 MNHNS and CDR2 SASEGT. The CDR3 region is CASSERGATYEQYF. The DNA for the CDR3 is TGTGCCAGCAGTGAACGGGGGGCAACGTACGAGCAGTACTTC.

The chain has TRBV27 and TRBJ1-6, with 7 bases aligning to TRBD1. Trimming cost V 4 bases and J 6 bases; bases outside gene matches: 6. CDR3 length equals 15 residues. Germline V CDR1 and CDR2: MNHEY, SMNVEV (reference sequence). The CDR3 loop is CASSSRTGFNSPLHF. DNA of the CDR3: TGTGCCAGCAGTTCTCGGACAGGATTTAATTCACCCCTCCACTTT.

The chain combines TRBV11-2 with TRBJ2-7, with TRBD1 matching 9 bases. V lost 3 bases to trimming and J lost 4 bases; unmatched junction nucleotides: 4. Per the germline V gene, CDR1 is SGHAT and CDR2 is FQNNGV. There are 14 residues in the CDR3. CDR3 loop: CASSFAGTGYEQYF. Written as DNA, the CDR3 is TGTGCCAGCAGCTTCGCCGGGACAGGGTACGAGCAGTACTTC.